This is a list of T cell receptor beta chains from one sample in a study of human T cells and chemical hapten exposure. TCRdb reprocessed the RACE reads with MiXCR, giving one entry per CDR3 protein. The table shows 110,000 to 150,000 distinct CDR3 sequences, with approximately 12% occurring only once. The specimen comprised whole blood, sampled in connection with sensitization to the hapten diphenylcyclopropenone (DPC). These receptor sequences come from a woman aged 50 to 65 with alopecia areata. Some clones in this sample may be carry-over from other donors' samples. Each CDR3 is given with its conserved first and last residue. Fields, in order: D gene, V gene, J gene, clone size, CDR3 protein, CDR3 DNA. D genes are given only for firm matches. Clone size is given for some rows only: seen once, a few or many times, or a class if the clone is expanded.

D gene: NA
V gene: TRBV7-9
J gene: TRBJ2-6
clone size: NA
CDR3 protein: CASSSPPPGANVLTF
CDR3 DNA: TGTGCCAGCAGCTCCCCCCCCCCTGGGGCCAACGTCCTGACTTTC

D gene: TRBD2
V gene: TRBV6-5
J gene: TRBJ2-1
clone size: few
CDR3 protein: CASSYSSFSGSYEQFF
CDR3 DNA: TGTGCCAGCAGTTACTCGAGTTTTAGCGGGAGCTATGAGCAGTTCTTC

D gene: NA
V gene: TRBV29-1
J gene: TRBJ2-7
clone size: NA
CDR3 protein: CSVELAEKPYEQYF
CDR3 DNA: TGCAGCGTTGAATTGGCAGAGAAACCCTACGAGCAGTACTTC

D gene: NA
V gene: TRBV9
J gene: TRBJ1-1
clone size: NA
CDR3 protein: CASSVERNTEAFF
CDR3 DNA: TGTGCCAGCAGCGTAGAAAGGAACACTGAAGCTTTCTTT

D gene: TRBD1
V gene: TRBV7-9
J gene: TRBJ2-3
clone size: NA
CDR3 protein: CASSTGMGQASTDTQYF
CDR3 DNA: TGTGCCAGCAGCACCGGTATGGGACAGGCTAGCACAGATACGCAGTATTTT

D gene: TRBD2
V gene: TRBV14
J gene: TRBJ2-5
clone size: NA
CDR3 protein: CASSRRLAGVPHQETQYF
CDR3 DNA: TGTGCCAGCAGCCGCCGACTAGCGGGAGTCCCCCACCAAGAGACCCAGTACTTC

D gene: NA
V gene: TRBV7-6
J gene: TRBJ2-7
clone size: NA
CDR3 protein: CASSYQSGGGPIEQYF
CDR3 DNA: TGTGCCAGCAGCTACCAGTCGGGCGGAGGGCCAATCGAGCAGTACTTC

D gene: TRBD2
V gene: TRBV27
J gene: TRBJ2-5
clone size: NA
CDR3 protein: CASRTSGAGETQYF
CDR3 DNA: TGTGCCAGCAGGACTAGCGGGGCGGGAGAGACCCAGTACTTC

D gene: NA
V gene: TRBV6-2/TRBV6-3
J gene: TRBJ1-5
clone size: many
CDR3 protein: CASSPDNRGLPQHF
CDR3 DNA: TGTGCCAGCAGCCCCGACAACCGGGGGCTTCCCCAGCATTTT

D gene: TRBD2
V gene: TRBV6-5
J gene: TRBJ2-5
clone size: few
CDR3 protein: CASSPGLAVRGYF
CDR3 DNA: TGTGCCAGCAGTCCGGGACTAGCGGTGCGAGGATACTTC

D gene: TRBD2
V gene: TRBV28
J gene: TRBJ2-5
clone size: NA
CDR3 protein: CASSLGTSGQETQYF
CDR3 DNA: TGTGCCAGCAGTTTAGGGACTAGCGGACAAGAGACCCAGTACTTC

D gene: NA
V gene: TRBV20-1
J gene: TRBJ1-1
clone size: NA
CDR3 protein: CSARDLFGKNTEAFF
CDR3 DNA: TGCAGTGCTAGAGATCTTTTCGGCAAAAACACTGAAGCTTTCTTT

D gene: NA
V gene: TRBV6-1
J gene: TRBJ2-7
clone size: many
CDR3 protein: CASCRRVDEQYF
CDR3 DNA: TGTGCCAGCTGCAGGCGGGTAGACGAGCAGTACTTC

D gene: NA
V gene: TRBV7-9
J gene: TRBJ2-3
clone size: many
CDR3 protein: CASSLRGASSTDTQYF
CDR3 DNA: TGTGCCAGCAGCCTACGGGGGGCTAGCAGCACAGATACGCAGTATTTT